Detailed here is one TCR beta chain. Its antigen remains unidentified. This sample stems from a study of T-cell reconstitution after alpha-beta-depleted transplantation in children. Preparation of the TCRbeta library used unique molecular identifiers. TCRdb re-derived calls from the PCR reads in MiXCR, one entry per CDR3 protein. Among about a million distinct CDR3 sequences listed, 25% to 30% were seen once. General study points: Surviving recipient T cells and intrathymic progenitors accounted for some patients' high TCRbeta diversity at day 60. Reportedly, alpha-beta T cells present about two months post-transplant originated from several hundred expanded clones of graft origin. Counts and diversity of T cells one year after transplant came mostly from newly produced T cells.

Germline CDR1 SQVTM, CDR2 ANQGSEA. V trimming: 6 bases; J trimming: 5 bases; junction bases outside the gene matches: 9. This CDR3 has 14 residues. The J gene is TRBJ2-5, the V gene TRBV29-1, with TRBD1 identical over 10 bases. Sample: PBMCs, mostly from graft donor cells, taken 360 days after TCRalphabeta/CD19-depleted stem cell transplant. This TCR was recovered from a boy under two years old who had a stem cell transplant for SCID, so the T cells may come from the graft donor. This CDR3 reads CSVKETGGRETQYF. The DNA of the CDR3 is TGCAGCGTCAAGGAGACAGGGGGCCGGGAGACCCAGTACTTC.